Reported below is one T cell receptor beta chain. This CDR3 spans 15 amino acids. Germline V gene data show CDR1 as DFQATT and CDR2 as SNEGSKA (reference sequence). V trimming: 3 bases; J trimming: 5 bases; junction bases outside the gene matches: 12. This record comes from a study of blood T cell repertoires in COVID-19. Data came from immunoSEQ multiplex PCR; TCRdb stores just in-frame clones and leaves some out. This table holds tens of thousands of clones, roughly 85% found once. The J gene is TRBJ2-7, the V gene TRBV20-1, with TRBD1 matching over 8 bases. Sequenced: peripheral blood. This TCR came from a man between 60 and 70 years old with active or convalescent COVID-19. The CDR3 DNA sequence: TGCAGTGCTAGTCCCCCCGCGACAGGGGTCCACGAGCAGTACTTC. Amino acids: CSASPPATGVHEQYF.